One sample yielded the 21 T cell receptor beta chains listed below, sequenced in a study of cytomegalovirus exposure and HLA in healthy donors listed by TCRdb under 2017. To prepare the library, the immunoSEQ multiplex PCR assay was applied. TCRdb stores this immuneACCESS table with in-frame sequences only. Part of the clones is absent; in the studies checked, under half of the shortfall reflects unresolved V genes, and no reason is known for the rest. The sample contains about 120,000 clones, 75% to 90% of them found a single time. The top ten hold 0.95% to 1.5% of the sample. Material for sequencing was PBMCs. These receptors all stem from a woman aged 18-35 years in good health and CMV-seronegative.

The chain recombines TRBV10-1 with TRBJ1-1; D possibly corresponds to TRBD1 (6 bases). The V gene lost 6 bases and the J gene lost 1 base, with 12 bases spanning the gap. Per the germline V gene, CDR1 is WNHNN and CDR2 is SYGVQD (reference sequence). The CDR3 consists of 14 residues. The DNA of the CDR3 is TGCGCCAGCAGCCCAGGACAGCCGAACACTGAAGCTTTCTTT. This encodes CASSPGQPNTEAFF.

The chain carries TRBV6-4 and TRBJ2-5; D gene ambiguous. The V gene's germline CDR1 is MRHNA and CDR2 SNTAGT. The CDR3 consists of 11 residues. V lost 9 bases and J 5 bases, leaving 10 bases between the germline ends. As DNA, the CDR3 is TGTGCCAGAAAGAAGGAGGAGACCCAGTACTTC. This gives the protein CARKKEETQYF.

The chain uses TRBV6-6 and TRBJ1-5; TRBD1 matches at 8 bases. Trimming removed 7 bases from V and 3 bases from J; junction bases left unmatched: 5. Germline CDR1 reads MNHNY; CDR2 reads SVGAGI (reference sequence). The CDR3 covers 14 residues. The DNA of the CDR3 is TGTGCCAGCATTAGGACAGGGAACAATCAGCCCCAGCATTTT. It specifies CASIRTGNNQPQHF.

Only one count was recorded for this clone. CDR3 sequence reads: CASSPVGGELFF. The CDR3 nucleotides are TGTGCCAGCAGCCCAGTTGGCGGGGAGCTGTTTTTT. The chain couples TRBV2 to TRBJ2-2; D remains ambiguous. V was trimmed by 6 bases and J by 7 bases, leaving 9 bases between them. Germline V gene sequence: CDR1 SNHLY, CDR2 FYNNEI. The CDR3 loop spans 12 amino acids.

The chain couples TRBV6-4 to TRBJ2-1; 13 bases are a match to TRBD2. Germline loops: CDR1 MRHNA, CDR2 SNTAGT. V was clipped by 3 bases and J by 9 bases; unmatched bases: 11. This CDR3 region has 17 residues. The CDR3 DNA sequence: TGTGCCAGCAGTGATATTTCCGGGACTAGCGGGATTGCTGAGCAGTTCTTC. It codes for CASSDISGTSGIAEQFF.

The rearrangement links TRBV6-5 to TRBJ2-5, with TRBD1 identical over 7 bases. With V trimmed by 6 bases and J by 2 bases, 6 bases remained unmatched. This CDR3 is 14 amino acids long. From germline, CDR1 is MNHEY and CDR2 SVGAGI. CDR3: CASRAGTVQETQYF. CDR3 bases: TGTGCCAGCAGGGCCGGGACAGTACAAGAGACCCAGTACTTC.

The gene calls are TRBV7-3 and TRBJ1-1; D remains unclear. The CDR3 sequence is 13 residues long. Trimming pared 2 bases from V and 5 bases from J, leaving 9 bases between. CDR1 and CDR2 from the germline V gene are SGHTA and FQGTGA. CDR3 sequence: CASSLPGRTEAFF. Written as DNA, the CDR3 is TGTGCCAGCAGCTTACCGGGGAGGACTGAAGCTTTCTTT.

The chain is built from TRBV5-1 and TRBJ2-4; 9 nucleotides match TRBD1. Per the germline V gene, CDR1 is SGHRS and CDR2 is YFSETQ. This CDR3 is built from 14 residues. V dropped 4 bases and J dropped 11; count of bases not matched to a gene: 10. CDR3 protein: CASSTGQGIKVQYF. DNA of the CDR3: TGCGCCAGCAGCACCGGACAGGGGATAAAGGTTCAGTACTTC.

The chain employs TRBV6-6 and TRBJ1-2, with 8 bases aligning to TRBD1. The V gene end was trimmed by 6 bases and the J gene end by 2 bases; junction bases not matched to a gene: 11. The germline V gene encodes CDR1 MNHNY and CDR2 SVGAGI (reference sequence). This CDR3 has 16 amino acids. The CDR3 nucleotides read TGTGCCAGCAGATCCGGGACAGGCACCGAAAACTATGGCTACACCTTC. It yields the protein CASRSGTGTENYGYTF.

The CDR3 DNA reads TGTGCCAGCAGTGAACAGGCCGGGACAGGGGGCTACATTCAGTACTTC. It translates to CASSEQAGTGGYIQYF. The chain combines TRBV6-1 with TRBJ2-4, with 12 positions matching TRBD1. This CDR3 has 16 amino acids. J lost 8 bases, V lost 2 bases, and 7 bases had no gene match. Per germline, CDR1 MNHNS and CDR2 SASEGT.

The V and J genes are TRBV19 and TRBJ2-7; 7 bases map to TRBD2. Germline values: CDR1 LNHDA, CDR2 SQIVND (reference sequence). The CDR3 spans 15 residues. V dropped 1 base and J dropped 3; count of bases not matched to a gene: 6. CDR3 sequence (DNA): TGTGCCAGTAGTATAGCCGGGAGGACAAACTACGAGCAGTACTTC. The encoded protein is CASSIAGRTNYEQYF.

The rearrangement uses TRBV27 and TRBJ2-7, with 7 bases lining up with TRBD1. V lost 1 base to trimming and J lost 1 base; unmatched junction nucleotides: 4. From germline, CDR1 is MNHEY and CDR2 SMNVEV (reference sequence). The CDR3 runs to 15 residues. The CDR3 DNA sequence: TGTGCCAGCAGTTTATACAGGGGCGGGTCCTACGAGCAGTACTTC. Protein: CASSLYRGGSYEQYF.

This clone was detected once. This rearrangement joins TRBV6-5 to TRBJ2-5, with D uncertain. Germline V gene sequence: CDR1 MNHEY, CDR2 SVGAGI. The CDR3 spans 13 residues. Deletions cut 2 bases from V and 10 bases from J, with 14 bases between. This CDR3 reads CASSYPRSPNQYF. The CDR3 region has the DNA TGTGCCAGCAGTTACCCGAGATCCCCGAACCAGTACTTC.

The gene calls are TRBV5-4 and TRBJ2-3, with TRBD1 matching over 9 bases. CDR1 and CDR2 from the germline V gene are SGHNT and YYREEE (reference sequence). The CDR3 extends over 15 amino acids. The V gene end was trimmed by 5 bases and the J gene end by 0 bases; junction bases not matched to a gene: 4. In nucleotides, the CDR3 is TGTGCCAGCAGGCCTGGGACAGGGAGCACAGATACGCAGTATTTT. This translates into CASRPGTGSTDTQYF.

The V gene is TRBV6-1, the J gene TRBJ2-5, with 7 bases that match TRBD1. Germline V gene data show CDR1 as MNHNS and CDR2 as SASEGT. V was pared by 4 bases and J by 5 bases, with 4 bases of the junction left unmatched. The CDR3 length is 13 residues. Written as DNA, the CDR3 is TGTGCCAGCAGTGGACAGGGCGTCGAGACCCAGTACTTC. As protein: CASSGQGVETQYF.

This clone was recorded only once. A junction end diverges from the germline sequence, so it may reflect a read error. The rearrangement uses TRBV6-5 and TRBJ2-5; D not resolved. The germline gives CDR1 MNHEY, CDR2 SVGAGI. The CDR3 consists of 13 residues. CDR3 coding DNA: TGTGCCAGCAGTTATAACTCTTTGAGCGACCGGGACTTC. It is translated as CASSYNSLSDRDF.

The V call is TRBV29-1, the J call TRBJ1-2; 11 bases align to TRBD1. This CDR3 region has 13 residues. In germline, CDR1 is SQVTM, CDR2 ANQGSEA. V dropped 5 bases and J dropped 3; count of bases not matched to a gene: 2. The CDR3 here is CSVWGQGDYGYTF. The CDR3 DNA reads as TGCAGCGTTTGGGGACAGGGGGACTATGGCTACACCTTC.

The chain employs TRBV5-1 and TRBJ1-1; 7 nucleotides align to TRBD1. V shed 4 bases, J shed 0 bases, and the junction held 6 bases outside the gene matches. Looked up from germline, CDR1 is SGHRS and CDR2 is YFSETQ. The CDR3 has 15 amino acids. The CDR3 DNA reads TGCGCCAGCAGCCGACACAGGGGAATGAACACTGAAGCTTTCTTT. It specifies CASSRHRGMNTEAFF.

The chain links TRBV18 to TRBJ2-5, with 13 nucleotides matching TRBD2. The CDR3 is made up of 14 amino acids. V was clipped by 5 bases and J by 4 bases; unmatched bases: 1. Germline CDR1 KGHSH, CDR2 LQKENI. CDR3 DNA sequence: TGTGCCAGCTCAAGGACTAGCGGGGGAGAGACCCAGTACTTC. Translation gives CASSRTSGGETQYF. Full variable domain (rest looked up from reference TRBV18 and TRBJ2-5): NAGVMQNPRHLVRRRGQEARLRCSPMKGHSHVYWYRQLPEEGLKFMVYLQKENIIDESGMPKERFSAEFPKEGPSILRIQQVVRGDSAAYFCASSRTSGGETQYFGPGTRLLVL.

This rearrangement joins TRBV7-9 to TRBJ1-3; D unclear. Germline V gene lookup returns CDR1 SEHNR and CDR2 FQNEAQ (reference sequence). The CDR3 extends over 13 amino acids. V was trimmed by 2 bases and J by 4 bases, leaving 6 bases between them. This CDR3 is CASSLTVGNTIYF. CDR3 DNA: TGTGCCAGCAGCTTAACAGTCGGAAACACCATATATTTT.

This chain links TRBV29-1 with TRBJ2-7, with TRBD1 matching over 8 bases. CDR3 length: 11 residues. The ends lost 7 bases at V and 2 bases at J; junction bases unmatched: 1. Germline V lookup: CDR1 SQVTM, CDR2 ANQGSEA. Here the CDR3 DNA reads TGCAGCGGGGGACAGGCCTACGAGCAGTACTTC. Its protein product is CSGGQAYEQYF.